Following are 30 T cell receptor beta chains from one sample sequenced in a study of blood T cell repertoires in COVID-19. Sequencing used immunoSEQ multiplex PCR; TCRdb keeps in-frame clones, though not all of them. The table lists 70,000 to 90,000 clones, around nine tenths of them singletons. Input material: PBMCs or T cells enriched from blood (not recorded which). Source of these receptors: a woman in her 50s with acute COVID-19.

V gene TRBV6-5 combines with J gene TRBJ2-7; possible D gene TRBD2, 6 bases. The CDR3 sequence is 14 residues long. With 9 bases removed from V and 0 bases from J, the gap between germline ends came to 15 bases. Germline CDR1 is MNHEY and CDR2 is SVGAGI. This chain's CDR3 is CASRLAGSSYEQYF. Here the CDR3 DNA reads TGTGCCAGTCGTCTGGCCGGGAGCTCCTACGAGCAGTACTTC.

The chain joins TRBV6-2 or TRBV6-3 to TRBJ2-7, with 9 bases matching TRBD1. Trimming removed 4 bases from V and 6 bases from J; junction bases left unmatched: 4. The CDR3 length is 13 residues. From germline, CDR1 is MNHEY and CDR2 SVGEGT. The CDR3 DNA reads as TGTGCCAGCAGTTGGACAGGGGATAGCGAGCAGTACTTC. Translation: CASSWTGDSEQYF.

The rearrangement uses TRBV30 and TRBJ2-6; D is uncertain. Trimming took 2 bases from V and 0 from J, leaving 5 bases between them. Germline loops: CDR1 GTSNPN, CDR2 SVGIG (reference sequence). The CDR3 has 14 residues. CDR3 sequence: CAWSIASGANVLTF. The CDR3 DNA is TGTGCCTGGAGTATAGCCTCTGGGGCCAACGTCCTGACTTTC.

The rearrangement joins TRBV25-1 to TRBJ2-7; 8 positions agree with TRBD2. Germline V CDR1 and CDR2: MGHDK, SYGVNS. The CDR3 length is 15 residues. The V gene end was trimmed by 2 bases and the J gene end by 7 bases; junction bases not matched to a gene: 10. This CDR3 is CASSELREGQTEQYF. In DNA form, the CDR3 reads TGTGCCAGCAGTGAACTCCGGGAGGGGCAAACGGAGCAGTACTTC.

The chain employs TRBV27 and TRBJ2-2; possible D gene TRBD2, 6 bases. The length of the CDR3 is 17 residues. Trimming pared 5 bases from V and 0 bases from J, leaving 16 bases between. Germline V gene sequence: CDR1 MNHEY, CDR2 SMNVEV (reference sequence). CDR3 sequence: CASSPLTSIPNTGELFF. As DNA, the CDR3 is TGTGCCAGCAGTCCCCTAACTAGCATACCGAACACCGGGGAGCTGTTTTTT.

The chain links TRBV18 to TRBJ2-3; D unresolved. The CDR3 runs to 12 residues. V was pared by 6 bases and J by 5 bases, with 9 bases between. Looked up from germline, CDR1 is KGHSH and CDR2 is LQKENI. CDR3 sequence (DNA): TGTGCCAGCTCGTACTTGAGAGATACGCAGTATTTT. This translates into CASSYLRDTQYF.

This chain joins TRBV14 and TRBJ1-6, with D hard to call. The CDR3 sequence is 12 residues long. V was shortened by 0 bases and J by 10 bases, with 4 bases between the two germline ends. Germline CDR1 is SGHDN and CDR2 is FVKESK. CDR3 nucleotides: TGTGCCAGCAGCCAAGACTACTCACCCCTCCACTTT. Protein sequence: CASSQDYSPLHF.

The chain joins TRBV28 to TRBJ2-7; TRBD2 agrees at 12 bases. Trimming removed 3 bases from V and 0 bases from J; junction bases left unmatched: 3. Looked up from germline, CDR1 is MDHEN and CDR2 is SYDVKM. This CDR3 has 16 amino acids. CDR3 DNA: TGTGCCAGCAGTTTCACTAGCGGGGGGAGCTCCTACGAGCAGTACTTC. Residues: CASSFTSGGSSYEQYF.

Only a few counts were recorded for this clone. The rearrangement uses TRBV5-8 and TRBJ1-5; 8 positions agree with TRBD1. The CDR3 runs 14 residues. Germline V CDR1 and CDR2: SGHTS, YDEGEE. J gave up 4 bases and V 4 bases, and 4 bases lay outside the gene matches. CDR3 region: CASSRRGRNQPQHF. CDR3 nucleotide sequence: TGTGCCAGCAGCCGCAGGGGGCGTAATCAGCCCCAGCATTTT. The variable domain in full, completed from reference TRBV5-8 and TRBJ1-5, reads EAGVTQSPTHLIKTRGQQATLRCSPISGHTSVYWYQQALGLGLQFLLWYDEGEERNRGNFPPRFSGRQFPNYSSELNVNALELEDSALYLCASSRRGRNQPQHFGDGTRLSIL.

This chain joins TRBV15 and TRBJ2-3; tentatively, D is TRBD1 (5 bases). The germline V gene has CDR1 LNHNV and CDR2 YYDKDF (reference sequence). The CDR3 extends over 16 amino acids. Trimming removed 5 bases from V and 0 bases from J, with 15 bases in between. In DNA, the CDR3 is TGTGCCACCAGCTCTCGACAGAGATCTAGCACAGATACGCAGTATTTT. This translates into CATSSRQRSSTDTQYF. Based on the CDR3 plus reference TRBV15 and TRBJ2-3, the full variable domain is DAMVIQNPRYQVTQFGKPVTLSCSQTLNHNVMYWYQQKSSQAPKLLFHYYDKDFNNEADTPDNFQSRRPNTSFCFLDIRSPGLGDTAMYLCATSSRQRSSTDTQYFGPGTRLTVL.

There are a few counts of this clone. The V and J genes are TRBV6-4 and TRBJ2-3; 12 positions match TRBD2. In germline, CDR1 is MRHNA, CDR2 SNTAGT. V lost 6 bases, J lost 6 bases, and 7 bases stayed unmatched. The CDR3 covers 15 residues. The CDR3 nucleotides read TGTGCCAGCAGGGAGACTAGCGGGAGTGGGGATACGCAGTATTTT. Translating gives CASRETSGSGDTQYF.

The chain uses TRBV5-4 and TRBJ1-2, with 9 bases identical to TRBD1. After removal of 4 bases from V and 3 bases from J, the junction contained 10 bases not matched to a gene. Germline V CDR1 and CDR2: SGHNT, YYREEE (reference sequence). This CDR3 has 16 residues. The CDR3 spells CASSRDRVGADYGYTF. As DNA, the CDR3 is TGTGCCAGCAGCCGGGACAGGGTGGGTGCGGACTATGGCTACACCTTC. The complete variable domain, with remaining parts taken from reference TRBV5-4 and TRBJ1-2, reads ETGVTQSPTHLIKTRGQQVTLRCSSQSGHNTVSWYQQALGQGPQFIFQYYREEENGRGNFPPRFSGLQFPNYSSELNVNALELDDSALYLCASSRDRVGADYGYTFGSGTRLTVV.

The chain couples TRBV6-4 to TRBJ2-3, with 12 bases fitting TRBD2. CDR1 MRHNA and CDR2 SNTAGT come from the germline V gene. Losses at the gene ends were 2 bases for V and 4 bases for J; bases not matched to a gene: 1. The CDR3 loop spans 15 amino acids. Here the CDR3 DNA reads TGTGCCAGCAGTGACGGGACTAGCGGGCCAGATACGCAGTATTTT. Translated, it gives CASSDGTSGPDTQYF.

This chain connects TRBV2 to TRBJ2-1; D perhaps matches TRBD2 (5 bases). This CDR3 spans 15 amino acids. Germline V lookup: CDR1 SNHLY, CDR2 FYNNEI. Trimming removed 2 bases from V and 4 bases from J, with 12 bases in between. CDR3: CASSETSVGYNEQFF. CDR3 DNA: TGTGCCAGCAGTGAAACTAGTGTCGGGTACAATGAGCAGTTCTTC.

This chain connects TRBV28 to TRBJ2-3, with D possibly matching TRBD2 (6 bases). There are 13 residues in the CDR3. Trimming stripped 8 bases from V and 6 bases from J, with 15 bases between. The germline V gene has CDR1 MDHEN and CDR2 SYDVKM. The CDR3 nucleotides read TGTGCCAGCTCCTGGAGGGCGGGGGATACGCAGTATTTT. Protein: CASSWRAGDTQYF.

This clone came up once. The CDR3 loop is CASRTGPWGTGELFF. In DNA, the CDR3 is TGTGCCAGCAGGACAGGTCCATGGGGAACCGGGGAGCTGTTTTTT. The chain carries TRBV6-4 and TRBJ2-2, with D perhaps matching TRBD1 (6 bases). Germline-derived CDR1 and CDR2 are MRHNA and SNTAGT. The length of the CDR3 is 15 residues. V was clipped by 6 bases and J by 5 bases, with 16 bases between them.

This clone was seen only a few times. This chain links TRBV12-3 or TRBV12-4 with TRBJ1-2; 9 bases map to TRBD1. The CDR3 is made up of 13 amino acids. V was pared by 1 base and J by 8 bases, with 2 bases of the junction left unmatched. This CDR3 is CASSLDRGRGYTF. CDR3 sequence (DNA): TGTGCCAGCAGTTTAGACAGGGGGCGAGGCTACACCTTC.

This clone was detected only a few times. The rearrangement uses TRBV18 and TRBJ1-5, with 7 bases lining up with TRBD1. The CDR3 covers 16 residues. The germline V gene has CDR1 KGHSH and CDR2 LQKENI. Losses at the gene ends were 6 bases for V and 0 bases for J; bases not matched to a gene: 8. The CDR3 DNA reads as TGTGCCAGCTCGAATTACGGGACAGATAGCAATCAGCCCCAGCATTTT. As protein: CASSNYGTDSNQPQHF.

The chain combines TRBV7-9 with TRBJ1-1, with 7 bases lining up with TRBD1. Per germline, CDR1 SEHNR and CDR2 FQNEAQ (reference sequence). The CDR3 runs 15 residues. The V segment lost 5 bases and the J segment 4 bases; nucleotides outside the gene matches: 10. Here the CDR3 DNA reads TGTGCCAGCAGCAGGACAGGTGGGGCGGGCACTGAAGCTTTCTTT. This gives the protein CASSRTGGAGTEAFF. Full variable domain (remainder filled in from reference TRBV7-9 and TRBJ1-1): DTGVSQNPRHKITKRGQNVTFRCDPISEHNRLYWYRQTLGQGPEFLTYFQNEAQLEKSRLLSDRFSAERPKGSFSTLEIQRTEQGDSAMYLCASSRTGGAGTEAFFGQGTRLTVV.

The J gene is TRBJ1-2, the V gene TRBV19; TRBD1 matches at 7 bases. Trimming at V came to 4 bases and at J to 4 bases, leaving 6 bases not matched to a gene. The CDR3 covers 14 residues. The germline V gene has CDR1 LNHDA and CDR2 SQIVND (reference sequence). CDR3 sequence (DNA): TGTGCCAGTAGTACAACCGGACAGGTCTATGGCTACACCTTC. This translates into CASSTTGQVYGYTF.

This chain uses TRBV5-1 with TRBJ1-2; tentative D call: TRBD1 (6 bases). Germline V gene sequence: CDR1 SGHRS, CDR2 YFSETQ. This CDR3 contains 13 residues. Trimming stripped 7 bases from V and 5 bases from J, with 15 bases between. DNA for the CDR3: TGCGCCAGCCGGGACACCCTAGATTATGGCTACACCTTC. It specifies CASRDTLDYGYTF.

The V and J genes are TRBV19 and TRBJ1-2, with 7 bases matching TRBD1. J lost 9 bases, V lost 7 bases, and 11 bases had no gene match. The CDR3 runs 13 residues. Germline values: CDR1 LNHDA, CDR2 SQIVND (reference sequence). For the CDR3, the DNA is TGTGCCAGTAAATCGACAGGGCTTGGAAGCTACACCTTC. It codes for CASKSTGLGSYTF.

This CDR3 is CASSIGPQSTDTQYF. CDR3 nucleotides: TGTGCCAGTAGTATTGGGCCCCAGAGCACAGATACGCAGTATTTT. The chain joins TRBV19 to TRBJ2-3; D gene uncertain. The CDR3 runs to 15 residues. V lost 3 bases to trimming and J lost 0 bases, with 10 bases between them. CDR1 is LNHDA, CDR2 SQIVND, per germline (reference sequence).

V and J are TRBV19 and TRBJ1-5; D unclear. Germline V gene lookup returns CDR1 LNHDA and CDR2 SQIVND (reference sequence). The CDR3 length is 14 residues. Trimming took off 11 bases at V and 4 bases at J, with 18 bases between the two ends. CDR3 residues: CASASDGLNQPQHF. Written as DNA, the CDR3 is TGTGCCTCGGCTAGCGACGGTTTAAATCAGCCCCAGCATTTT.

The CDR3 is CASKGQGAYEQYF. The CDR3 nucleotides read TGTGCCAGCAAGGGACAGGGGGCCTACGAGCAGTACTTC. The gene calls are TRBV2 and TRBJ2-7; 11 bases match TRBD1. Germline loops: CDR1 SNHLY, CDR2 FYNNEI. The ends lost 7 bases at V and 2 bases at J; junction bases unmatched: 1. The CDR3 has 13 residues.

This clone was detected a few times. The chain has TRBV4-3 and TRBJ2-7, with 12 bases matching TRBD2. Germline loops: CDR1 LGHNA, CDR2 YSLEER. The CDR3 extends over 19 amino acids. The junction had 10 bases not matched to a gene; V was cut back by 1 base and J by 0 bases. Here the CDR3 DNA reads TGCGCCAGCAGCCAAGTCCTTACTAGCGGGAGGCCCAGCTCCTACGAGCAGTACTTC. This codes for CASSQVLTSGRPSSYEQYF.

This chain connects TRBV19 to TRBJ1-5; 7 bases line up with TRBD1. Per germline, CDR1 LNHDA and CDR2 SQIVND (reference sequence). J gave up 7 bases and V 5 bases, and 8 bases lay outside the gene matches. The CDR3 covers 14 residues. CDR3 sequence reads: CASSLVTGRQPQHF. DNA of the CDR3: TGTGCCAGTAGTCTTGTGACAGGGAGGCAGCCCCAGCATTTT.

This clone came up a few times. CDR3 sequence reads: CASGLVQGTGGRSNQPQHF. The CDR3 region has the DNA TGTGCTAGTGGTTTGGTACAAGGGACAGGGGGCCGTAGCAATCAGCCCCAGCATTTT. The rearrangement joins TRBV12-5 to TRBJ1-5, with 12 bases matching TRBD1. J was trimmed by 0 bases and V by 0 bases; bases with no gene match: 6. Germline CDR1 is LGHNT and CDR2 is FRNRAP. The CDR3 totals 19 residues.

The chain has TRBV5-1 and TRBJ1-1; TRBD1 agrees at 11 bases. This CDR3 is built from 14 residues. Germline V gene sequence: CDR1 SGHRS, CDR2 YFSETQ. Trimming removed 4 bases from V and 1 base from J; junction bases left unmatched: 0. CDR3 in amino acids: CASSGQGANTEAFF. The CDR3 nucleotides read TGCGCCAGCAGCGGACAGGGGGCGAACACTGAAGCTTTCTTT.

The chain has TRBV6-4 and TRBJ2-1, with D perhaps TRBD2 (5 bases). Germline V gene lookup returns CDR1 MRHNA and CDR2 SNTAGT. This CDR3 comprises 15 residues. V lost 3 bases and J lost 0, with 9 bases in between. The CDR3 nucleotides are TGTGCCAGCAGTGAAGGGAGAGCCTCCTACAATGAGCAGTTCTTC. Its protein is CASSEGRASYNEQFF.